Following are 17 T cell receptor beta chains from one sample sequenced in a study of T cell responses to AZD1222 COVID-19 vaccine. Clones were sequenced by immunoSEQ multiplex PCR, and TCRdb holds only the in-frame ones, with some missing. The data contain about 93,000 clones, 89% of them singletons. The sequencing used peripheral blood, collected on day 0 of MenACWY control vaccination. The receptors derive from an adult in good health.

J is TRBJ1-2 and V is TRBV14; D remains ambiguous. There are 14 residues in the CDR3. Trimming shortened V by 0 bases and J by 8 bases, and 13 bases separated the two germline ends. From germline, CDR1 is SGHDN and CDR2 FVKESK. Here the CDR3 DNA reads TGTGCCAGCAGCCAAGATTTGGGGATAGGGGGCTACACCTTC. It specifies CASSQDLGIGGYTF.

This chain joins TRBV30 and TRBJ1-2; D is possibly TRBD1 (6 bases). This CDR3 spans 15 amino acids. The V gene lost 7 bases and the J gene lost 0 bases, with 18 bases spanning the gap. Germline lookup yields CDR1 GTSNPN and CDR2 SVGIG (reference sequence). CDR3 bases: TGTGCCTTCCTCTTCGCCGGGACATCTAACTATGGCTACACCTTC. Amino acid sequence: CAFLFAGTSNYGYTF.

This chain connects TRBV6-5 to TRBJ1-2; 10 bases are a match to TRBD1. The J segment lost 7 bases and the V segment lost 8 bases, leaving 7 bases of the junction unmatched. The CDR3 loop spans 13 amino acids. In germline, CDR1 is MNHEY, CDR2 SVGAGI. The CDR3 sequence: CASCMGQGFGYTF. CDR3 DNA: TGTGCCAGCTGTATGGGACAGGGGTTTGGCTACACCTTC.

The V and J genes are TRBV25-1 and TRBJ1-1; D call uncertain. The CDR3 is 14 residues long. The ends were cut back, 8 bases at V and 4 bases at J, with 17 bases in the middle. CDR1 is MGHDK, CDR2 SYGVNS, per germline. The CDR3 is CASGPKGPLTEAFF. The CDR3 DNA reads TGTGCCAGCGGGCCCAAGGGCCCCCTCACTGAAGCTTTCTTT.

The chain is built from TRBV19 and TRBJ1-2; the D is unclear. The germline gives CDR1 LNHDA, CDR2 SQIVND (reference sequence). This CDR3 comprises 12 residues. Trimming stripped 5 bases from V and 4 bases from J, with 8 bases between. As DNA, the CDR3 is TGTGCCAGTAGTCCCAGACGCTATGGCTACACCTTC. This gives the protein CASSPRRYGYTF.

The V gene is TRBV7-2, the J gene TRBJ1-5; D is perhaps TRBD1 (6 bases). The CDR3 loop spans 19 amino acids. Per the germline V gene, CDR1 is SGHTA and CDR2 is FQGNSA. V gave up 1 base and J gave up 0 bases, with 19 bases separating them. CDR3 nucleotide sequence: TGTGCCAGCAGCTTAGGCCCAGGGGTGGGGGCATATAGCAATCAGCCCCAGCATTTT. This encodes CASSLGPGVGAYSNQPQHF.

The V gene is TRBV27, the J gene TRBJ1-4, with a weak D call TRBD1 (5 bases). The CDR3 contains 14 residues. CDR1 MNHEY and CDR2 SMNVEV come from the germline V gene (reference sequence). V was trimmed by 1 base and J by 8 bases, leaving 11 bases between them. CDR3 coding DNA: TGTGCCAGCAGTTTATGGGGGAACGTGGAAAAACTGTTTTTT. Translating gives CASSLWGNVEKLFF.

The gene calls are TRBV30 and TRBJ1-1; D uncertain. The germline gives CDR1 GTSNPN, CDR2 SVGIG (reference sequence). CDR3 size: 10 residues. V gave up 3 bases and J gave up 11 bases, with 10 bases separating them. CDR3 sequence reads: CAWRGNSAFF. In DNA form, the CDR3 reads TGTGCCTGGAGAGGGAACAGCGCTTTCTTT.

For the CDR3, the DNA is TGTGCCAGCTCACCTTTCGGACAGGGAGACGGCTACACCTTC. It is translated as CASSPFGQGDGYTF. This rearrangement joins TRBV18 to TRBJ1-2; 8 nucleotides agree with TRBD1. The V and J ends lost 3 bases and 8 bases, in that order; junction bases with no gene match: 8. The CDR3 length is 14 residues. The germline CDR1 and CDR2 sequences are KGHSH and LQKENI.

This chain joins TRBV18 and TRBJ1-2; D possibly corresponds to TRBD1 (6 bases). Per germline, CDR1 KGHSH and CDR2 LQKENI. The CDR3 has 12 residues. The V and J ends lost 5 bases and 8 bases respectively, with 12 bases between them. The CDR3 DNA follows: TGTGCCAGCTCAGCAACTGGGGGCGGCTACACCTTC. Translation gives CASSATGGGYTF.

Details on this clone: Additional DNA sequences in this sample encode the identical CDR3. The CDR3 loop reads CSASLSDYGYTF. DNA for the CDR3: TGCAGTGCTAGTCTCTCAGACTATGGCTACACCTTC. The genes are TRBV20-1 and TRBJ1-2; D remains unclear. Trimming took 3 bases from V and 3 from J, leaving 8 bases between them. The CDR3 consists of 12 residues. Germline CDR1 reads DFQATT; CDR2 reads SNEGSKA (reference sequence).

This clone appeared once. The chain recombines TRBV3-1 (or the pseudogene TRBV3-2) with TRBJ2-7; TRBD1 aligns across 8 bases. V lost 0 bases and J lost 2; bases outside the gene matches: 3. Germline V gene sequence: CDR1 LGHDT, CDR2 YNNKEL (reference sequence). The length of the CDR3 is 15 residues. CDR3 sequence (DNA): TGTGCCAGCAGCCAAGATCAGGGGGCCGCCTACGAGCAGTACTTC. Amino acids: CASSQDQGAAYEQYF.

V and J are TRBV7-2 and TRBJ1-4; 10 positions match TRBD1. The CDR3 contains 17 residues. Germline assignment: CDR1 SGHTA and CDR2 FQGNSA. Trimming took 2 bases from V and 4 from J; bases not matched to a gene: 7. The CDR3 DNA is TGTGCCAGCAGCTTAAGGGGGGGACAGGGGCTTAATGAAAAACTGTTTTTT. This translates into CASSLRGGQGLNEKLFF.

Here the CDR3 DNA reads TGCGCCAGCAGCTTAGCTAGCGGGCGATCGTACTTC. Its protein is CASSLASGRSYF. V gene TRBV5-1 combines with J gene TRBJ2-7; 8 bases map to TRBD2. V was clipped by 2 bases and J by 12 bases; unmatched bases: 7. The CDR3 loop spans 12 amino acids. The germline gives CDR1 SGHRS, CDR2 YFSETQ.

The chain uses TRBV11-2 and TRBJ2-6; maybe TRBD2 (5 bases). Trimming took off 2 bases at V and 0 bases at J, with 11 bases between the two ends. CDR3 length: 17 amino acids. The V gene's germline CDR1 is SGHAT and CDR2 FQNNGV. The CDR3 coding sequence is TGTGCCAGCAGCTTATGGCTAGCCCACTCTGGGGCCAACGTCCTGACTTTC. Translation gives CASSLWLAHSGANVLTF.

In this sample, this clone turned up once. The chain carries TRBV3-1 (or the pseudogene TRBV3-2) and TRBJ1-2, with D hard to call. The CDR3 consists of 12 residues. The ends were cut back, 0 bases at V and 8 bases at J, with 7 bases in the middle. Per the germline V gene, CDR1 is LGHDT and CDR2 is YNNKEL (reference sequence). DNA of the CDR3: TGTGCCAGCAGCCAAGAGTATTTGGGCTACACCTTC. Protein: CASSQEYLGYTF.

This clone has just one count. The chain employs TRBV29-1 and TRBJ1-4; TRBD1 matches 7 bases. The CDR3 has 12 amino acids. The V gene's germline CDR1 is SQVTM and CDR2 ANQGSEA. V gave up 4 bases and J gave up 8 bases; unmatched junction bases: 4. The CDR3 spells CSVGGGKEKLFF. The CDR3 coding sequence is TGCAGCGTTGGAGGGGGCAAGGAAAAACTGTTTTTT.